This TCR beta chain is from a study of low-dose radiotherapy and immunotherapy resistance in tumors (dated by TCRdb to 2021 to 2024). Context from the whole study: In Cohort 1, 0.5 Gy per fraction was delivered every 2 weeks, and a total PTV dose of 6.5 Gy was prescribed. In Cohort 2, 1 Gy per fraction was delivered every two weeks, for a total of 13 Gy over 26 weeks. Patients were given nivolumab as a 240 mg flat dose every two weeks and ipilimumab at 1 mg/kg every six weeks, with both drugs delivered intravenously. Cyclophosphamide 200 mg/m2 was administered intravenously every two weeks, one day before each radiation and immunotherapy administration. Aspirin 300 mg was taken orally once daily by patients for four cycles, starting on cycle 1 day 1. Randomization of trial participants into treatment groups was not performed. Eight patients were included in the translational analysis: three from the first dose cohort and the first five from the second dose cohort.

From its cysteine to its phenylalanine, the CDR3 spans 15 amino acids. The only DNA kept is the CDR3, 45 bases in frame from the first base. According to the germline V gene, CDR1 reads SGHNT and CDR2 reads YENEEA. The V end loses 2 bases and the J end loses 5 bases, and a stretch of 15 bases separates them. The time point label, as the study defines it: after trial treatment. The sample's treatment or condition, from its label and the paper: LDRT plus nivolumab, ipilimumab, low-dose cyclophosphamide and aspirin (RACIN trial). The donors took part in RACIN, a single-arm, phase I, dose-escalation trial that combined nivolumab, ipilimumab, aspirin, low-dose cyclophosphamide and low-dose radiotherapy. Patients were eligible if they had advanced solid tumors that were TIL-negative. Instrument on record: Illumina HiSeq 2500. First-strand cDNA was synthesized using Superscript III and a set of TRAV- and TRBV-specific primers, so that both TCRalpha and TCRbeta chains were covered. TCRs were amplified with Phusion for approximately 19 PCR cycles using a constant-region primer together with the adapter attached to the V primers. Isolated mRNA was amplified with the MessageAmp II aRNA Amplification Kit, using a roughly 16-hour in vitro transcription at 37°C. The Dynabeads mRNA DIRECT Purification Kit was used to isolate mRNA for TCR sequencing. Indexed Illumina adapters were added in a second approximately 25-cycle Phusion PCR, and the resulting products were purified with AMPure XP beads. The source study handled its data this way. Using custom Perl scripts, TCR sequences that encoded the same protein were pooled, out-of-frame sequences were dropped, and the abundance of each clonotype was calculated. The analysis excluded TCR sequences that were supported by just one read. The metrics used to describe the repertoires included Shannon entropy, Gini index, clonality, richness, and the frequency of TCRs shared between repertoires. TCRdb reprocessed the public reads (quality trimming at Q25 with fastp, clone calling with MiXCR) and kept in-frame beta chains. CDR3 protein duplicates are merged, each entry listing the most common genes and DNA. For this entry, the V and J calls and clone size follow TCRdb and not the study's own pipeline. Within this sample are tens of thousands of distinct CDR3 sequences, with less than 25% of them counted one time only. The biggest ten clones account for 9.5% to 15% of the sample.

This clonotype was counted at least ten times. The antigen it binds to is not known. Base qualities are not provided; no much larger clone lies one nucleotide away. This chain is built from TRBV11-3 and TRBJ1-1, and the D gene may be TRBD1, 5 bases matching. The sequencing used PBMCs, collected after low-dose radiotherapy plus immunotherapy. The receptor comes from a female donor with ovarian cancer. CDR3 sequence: CASSLLTGGRTEAFF. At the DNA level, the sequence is TGTGCCAGCAGCTTATTGACGGGGGGACGGACTGAAGCTTTCTTT.